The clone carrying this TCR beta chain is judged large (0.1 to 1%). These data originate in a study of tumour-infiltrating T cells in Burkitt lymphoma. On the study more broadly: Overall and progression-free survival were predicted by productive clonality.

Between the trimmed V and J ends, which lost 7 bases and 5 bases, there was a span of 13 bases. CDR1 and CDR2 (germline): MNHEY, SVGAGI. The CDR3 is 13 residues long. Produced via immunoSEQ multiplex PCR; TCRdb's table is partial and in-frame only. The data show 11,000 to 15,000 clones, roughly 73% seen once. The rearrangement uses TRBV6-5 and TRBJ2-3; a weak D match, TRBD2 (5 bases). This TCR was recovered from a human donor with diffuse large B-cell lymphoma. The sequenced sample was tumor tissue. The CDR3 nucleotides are TGTGCCAGCACTACAGCGGCGGGAGATACGCAGTATTTT. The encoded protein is CASTTAAGDTQYF.